This record looks at one T cell receptor beta chain sequence and its context. This clone showed up just a few times. The clone's antigen remains unknown. No much larger clone exists at a distance of one base, and base qualities are not known. The collaborating institutions used their own protocols to collect whole blood in K2EDTA tubes. Collaborator samples were shipped for TCRbeta analysis as frozen whole blood, isolated PBMCs, or DNA extracted from either sample type. Inclusive of the bounding cysteine and phenylalanine, the CDR3 is 15 residues long. The read is trimmed to its CDR3 DNA, 45 bases read in frame from base 1. V was cut back by 4 bases and J by 6 bases, leaving a gap of 19 bases between them. The germline V gene sets CDR1 to SGHNT and CDR2 to YENEEA. This sample was included in a study of blood T cell repertoires in COVID-19 (dated by TCRdb to 2018 to 2020). The study in broad terms: Samples covering the acute and convalescent phases of COVID-19 were provided by collaborators in the United States, Italy and Spain. The material from the prospective study consisted of cDNA or gDNA derived from T cells, B-cell-depleted T cells, or PBMCs. Subjects who had been exposed to COVID-19, were actively infected with it, or had recovered from it provided the deeply sampled blood TCRbeta repertoires that made up the dataset. The repertoires were made available in a free public database intended to serve as a resource for research on the immune response to SARS-CoV-2. Samples were obtained from the ongoing ImmuneRACE study (first 160 participants) and from about 1,300 subjects provided by 6 global collaborators. Sample metadata almost always included a de-identified subject ID, COVID-19 status, age in years and sex. Where available, HLA class I and class II types were taken from metadata supplied by the sample provider and were not determined by assay-based typing. Study-level results and caveats: The quantity of clinical and demographic metadata differed by source and by participant and was supplied without curation.

The immunoSEQ Assay, a bias-controlled multiplex PCR, was used to amplify TCRbeta CDR3 regions from genomic DNA. The source study handled its data this way. Within the assay, amplification of reference gene primers was used to estimate how many nucleated cells each sample contained. To quantify the absolute abundance of each unique TCRbeta CDR3 rearrangement, sequence reads were collapsed and filtered. For each sample, productive Simpson clonality was calculated as the square root of Simpson's diversity index over productive rearrangements. The clones in this table, taken by TCRdb from immuneACCESS, are in-frame only. Not every clone is retained; where verified, under half of the shortfall comes from an unresolved V gene, and the cause of the rest is unknown. From that table come the V and J calls and clone size; the DNA was used to work out D and trimming. The sample contains some 58,000 clones, around 85% of them found a single time. About 1.2% of the sample is held by the ten biggest clonotypes.

The clonotype originates from a man aged 35 to 55 with acute or convalescent COVID-19. Recombination linked TRBV11-3 to TRBJ2-7, with TRBD2 tentatively as D gene (6 bases match). The sample consisted of peripheral blood. This receptor has the CDR3 CASSSAAGLGSEQYF. The DNA sequence is TGTGCCAGCAGCTCGGCTGCGGGGCTCGGATCCGAGCAGTACTTC.